Below are 32 T cell receptor beta chains sequenced from a single sample in a study of cytomegalovirus exposure and HLA in healthy donors (dated by TCRdb to between 2016 and 2019). Libraries were built with the immunoSEQ multiplex PCR assay. For the multiplex PCR, a mixture combining 60 forward primers for TCR Vbeta segments and 13 reverse primers for TCR Jbeta segments was used. In its TCRdb copy, this immuneACCESS table keeps in-frame sequences only and misses some clones. Where compared with another copy, unresolved V genes explain less than half of these, and the others have no known cause. The sample data list about 130,000 clones, and approximately 80% of these were observed just once. The ten largest clones capture roughly 2% of the sample. The source material was PBMCs. These receptors were collected from a man aged 18 to 29 in good health and CMV-seronegative.

The J gene is TRBJ2-2, the V gene TRBV2; TRBD1 matches at 9 bases. The V gene's germline CDR1 is SNHLY and CDR2 FYNNEI. The CDR3 spans 15 residues. V lost 6 bases and J lost 1; bases outside the gene matches: 3. CDR3 loop: CASRGTGMNTGELFF. The DNA of the CDR3 is TGTGCCAGCAGAGGGACAGGGATGAACACCGGGGAGCTGTTTTTT.

This clone was detected only a few times. The rearrangement links TRBV28 to TRBJ2-3, with a tentative D call TRBD2 (5 bases). The CDR3 has 12 residues. V dropped 6 bases and J dropped 4 bases, with 8 bases sitting between them. Germline V lookup: CDR1 MDHEN, CDR2 SYDVKM. CDR3 in DNA: TGTGCCAGCAGGGAGGCGGCAGATACGCAGTATTTT. It encodes CASREAADTQYF.

The rearrangement joins TRBV27 to TRBJ1-2; D perhaps matches TRBD1 (6 bases). CDR1 is MNHEY, CDR2 SMNVEV, per germline (reference sequence). Trimming took 6 bases from V and 4 from J, leaving 21 bases between them. The CDR3 length is 16 residues. The CDR3: CASRATGRVGTYGYTF. The DNA of the CDR3 is TGTGCCAGCAGGGCTACAGGGCGGGTGGGTACCTATGGCTACACCTTC.

V is TRBV9 and J is TRBJ2-3; no clear D. CDR3 length: 13 residues. The V end was cut by 2 bases, the J end by 5 bases, with 9 bases between. The V gene's germline CDR1 is SGDLS and CDR2 YYNGEE. This CDR3 is CASSVELLDTQYF. DNA of the CDR3: TGTGCCAGCAGCGTGGAGCTTCTAGATACGCAGTATTTT.

A word on this clone: This sample includes further DNA sequences coding for the same CDR3. The chain joins TRBV28 to TRBJ1-2; D is undetermined. The germline V gene has CDR1 MDHEN and CDR2 SYDVKM. V lost 8 bases and J lost 0, with 4 bases in between. This CDR3 spans 11 amino acids. The DNA of the CDR3 is TGTGCCAGCCGGGCTAACTATGGCTACACCTTC. Translation: CASRANYGYTF.

The gene calls are TRBV7-2 and TRBJ2-5; maybe TRBD2 (6 bases). V lost 4 bases and J lost 6, with 18 bases in between. The germline CDR1 and CDR2 sequences are SGHTA and FQGNSA. This CDR3 contains 15 residues. This chain's CDR3 is CASSSPAGIRKTQYF. The CDR3 DNA sequence: TGTGCCAGCAGCTCTCCCGCGGGAATAAGGAAGACCCAGTACTTC.

The sample holds a few counts of this clone. The chain couples TRBV6-5 to TRBJ1-4, with D possibly being TRBD1 (6 bases). There are 13 residues in the CDR3. Per germline, CDR1 MNHEY and CDR2 SVGAGI. The V end was cut by 7 bases, the J end by 8 bases, with 14 bases between. CDR3 DNA sequence: TGTGCCAGCAAGCCGGGACAAAGGGAAAAACTGTTTTTT. It encodes CASKPGQREKLFF.

The count of this clone is one. The chain recombines TRBV27 with TRBJ2-2, with D perhaps matching TRBD1 (6 bases). The CDR3 spans 14 residues. The germline V gene has CDR1 MNHEY and CDR2 SMNVEV (reference sequence). Trimming shortened V by 6 bases and J by 4 bases, and 12 bases separated the two germline ends. In nucleotides, the CDR3 is TGTGCCAGCAGCCCAACAGGGTTCACCGGGGAGCTGTTTTTT. As protein: CASSPTGFTGELFF.

The rearrangement uses TRBV7-6 and TRBJ1-5, with a possible D match to TRBD1 (6 bases). The germline gives CDR1 SGHVS, CDR2 FNYEAQ. The CDR3 has 14 residues. Trimming stripped 2 bases from V and 6 bases from J, with 11 bases between. CDR3 protein: CASSLRQGSQPQHF. CDR3 nucleotides: TGTGCCAGCAGCTTACGGCAGGGGAGTCAGCCCCAGCATTTT. Variable domain in full (rest from reference TRBV7-6 and TRBJ1-5): GAGVSQSPRYKVTKRGQDVALRCDPISGHVSLYWYRQALGQGPEFLTYFNYEAQQDKSGLPNDRFSAERPEGSISTLTIQRTEQRDSAMYRCASSLRQGSQPQHFGDGTRLSIL.

This chain joins TRBV6-4 and TRBJ2-7, with 11 nucleotides matching TRBD2. V shed 6 bases and J 3 bases; nucleotides not matched to a gene: 4. The CDR3 spans 14 residues. Germline CDR1 is MRHNA and CDR2 is SNTAGT. CDR3 sequence reads: CASRDGTSGYEQYV. The CDR3 region has the DNA TGTGCCAGCAGGGATGGGACTAGCGGCTACGAGCAGTACGTC.

To note about this clone: Other DNA sequences of this sample code for an identical CDR3. The V and J genes are TRBV6-5 and TRBJ2-1; 10 bases match TRBD1. V shed 5 bases and J 4 bases; nucleotides not matched to a gene: 2. From germline, CDR1 is MNHEY and CDR2 SVGAGI. This CDR3 region has 14 residues. DNA of the CDR3: TGTGCCAGCAGTAGGACAGGGGGGTACAATGAGCAGTTCTTC. This encodes CASSRTGGYNEQFF.

V and J are TRBV4-1 and TRBJ1-5, with D possibly being TRBD1 (6 bases). V lost 4 bases, J lost 0 bases, and 10 bases lay in between. The CDR3 has 15 amino acids. Germline CDR1 and CDR2: MGHRA and YSYEKL. This CDR3 is CASSPQGNSNQPQHF. The CDR3 bases are TGCGCCAGCAGCCCACAGGGAAATAGCAATCAGCCCCAGCATTTT.

CDR3 sequence: CASRDRTVYEQYV. In DNA form, the CDR3 reads TGTGCCAGCAGGGATAGGACAGTCTACGAGCAGTACGTC. The chain couples TRBV2 to TRBJ2-7; D possibly corresponds to TRBD1 (6 bases). The CDR3 has 13 amino acids. The germline V and J ends were trimmed by 6 bases and 3 bases, with 12 bases remaining between them. Germline V gene data show CDR1 as SNHLY and CDR2 as FYNNEI.

The J gene is TRBJ2-1, the V gene TRBV18; tentative D call: TRBD1 (6 bases). Germline V gene lookup returns CDR1 KGHSH and CDR2 LQKENI. The CDR3 is 15 residues long. V dropped 6 bases and J dropped 9 bases, with 21 bases sitting between them. The CDR3 nucleotides read TGTGCCAGCTCCCCATTTTCACCCAAACAGGGTGAGCAGTTCTTC. Protein: CASSPFSPKQGEQFF.

The rearrangement uses TRBV29-1 and TRBJ1-1, with no clear D. The CDR3 spans 13 residues. Trimming removed 4 bases from V and 0 bases from J, with 9 bases in between. The germline V gene encodes CDR1 SQVTM and CDR2 ANQGSEA. The CDR3 sequence: CSVVWQLNTEAFF. The CDR3, as DNA: TGCAGCGTTGTATGGCAGTTGAACACTGAAGCTTTCTTT.

The chain joins TRBV28 to TRBJ2-7, with 11 bases that match TRBD1. With V trimmed by 6 bases and J by 6 bases, 7 bases remained unmatched. The CDR3 length is 14 residues. Germline-derived CDR1 and CDR2 are MDHEN and SYDVKM. The CDR3 sequence: CASRGQGERIEQYV. DNA for the CDR3: TGTGCCAGCAGGGGACAGGGGGAGCGGATCGAGCAGTACGTC.

The chain links TRBV5-6 to TRBJ1-2, with D possibly being TRBD1 (6 bases). CDR3 length: 14 residues. V was clipped by 2 bases and J by 8 bases, with 16 bases between them. Germline values: CDR1 SGHDT, CDR2 YYEEEE. As DNA, the CDR3 is TGTGCCAGCAGCTTCGGGACACCAACGCCCGGCTACACCTTC. As protein: CASSFGTPTPGYTF.

J is TRBJ2-1 and V is TRBV5-1, with TRBD1 matching over 7 bases. The V and J ends lost 4 bases and 5 bases, in that order; junction bases with no gene match: 3. The CDR3 is made up of 13 amino acids. Germline V gene lookup returns CDR1 SGHRS and CDR2 YFSETQ. The CDR3 spells CASSQTGDNEQFF. CDR3 in DNA: TGCGCCAGCAGCCAAACAGGGGACAATGAGCAGTTCTTC.

This clone was seen more than once but under ten times. The chain is built from TRBV7-9 and TRBJ2-1, with 10 bases that match TRBD2. The V and J ends lost 5 bases and 6 bases, in that order; junction bases with no gene match: 7. Germline CDR1 reads SEHNR; CDR2 reads FQNEAQ (reference sequence). This CDR3 has 15 amino acids. This CDR3 reads CASSRGLASGNEQFF. The CDR3 nucleotides read TGTGCCAGCAGCCGGGGACTAGCGTCGGGCAATGAGCAGTTCTTC. The whole variable domain, remainder taken from reference TRBV7-9 and TRBJ2-1, is DTGVSQNPRHKITKRGQNVTFRCDPISEHNRLYWYRQTLGQGPEFLTYFQNEAQLEKSRLLSDRFSAERPKGSFSTLEIQRTEQGDSAMYLCASSRGLASGNEQFFGPGTRLTVL.

This clone has more than one count but fewer than ten. This chain links TRBV7-3 with TRBJ2-2; 7 nucleotides match TRBD2. CDR3 length equals 16 residues. Trimming removed 0 bases from V and 8 bases from J; junction bases left unmatched: 9. Germline lookup yields CDR1 SGHTA and CDR2 FQGTGA. The CDR3 nucleotides read TGTGCCAGCAGCTTAACGGGGACTACCTTGGGTGGGGAGCTGTTTTTT. Its translation is CASSLTGTTLGGELFF.

This clone was counted between two and nine times. The chain recombines TRBV5-1 with TRBJ2-7; TRBD1 matches at 9 bases. The CDR3 runs 14 residues. J was trimmed by 6 bases and V by 3 bases; bases with no gene match: 7. Germline V gene data show CDR1 as SGHRS and CDR2 as YFSETQ. CDR3 bases: TGCGCCAGCAGCTCGGGACAGGGCGCGTGCGAGCAGTACGTC. It translates to CASSSGQGACEQYV.

The chain employs TRBV27 and TRBJ2-7; 7 nucleotides align to TRBD2. V lost 10 bases and J lost 7; bases outside the gene matches: 16. This CDR3 spans 14 amino acids. Germline V gene lookup returns CDR1 MNHEY and CDR2 SMNVEV (reference sequence). The DNA of the CDR3 is TGTGCCACAAAAGACCACCGGGGGGTCTCTGAGCAGTACTTC. Amino acids: CATKDHRGVSEQYF.

The CDR3 loop reads CASSLEQGNQPQHF. The CDR3 DNA sequence: TGTGCCAGCAGTTTAGAACAGGGGAATCAGCCCCAGCATTTT. The chain has TRBV28 and TRBJ1-5, with 7 bases fitting TRBD1. The CDR3 consists of 14 residues. Germline assignment: CDR1 MDHEN and CDR2 SYDVKM. V was clipped by 2 bases and J by 4 bases; unmatched bases: 2.

V gene TRBV30 combines with J gene TRBJ1-5; TRBD1 is a possible D gene (6 bases). Trimming left V 4 bases short and J 5 bases short, with 12 bases between. From germline, CDR1 is GTSNPN and CDR2 SVGIG (reference sequence). CDR3 length equals 13 residues. The DNA for the CDR3 is TGTGCCTGGACTATGACAGGCGATCAGCCCCAGCATTTT. This gives the protein CAWTMTGDQPQHF.

CDR3 sequence (DNA): TGTGCCAGCAGCGTTCCGGGACAGGGCGTTCCGCAGTACGTC. Protein: CASSVPGQGVPQYV. This chain joins TRBV5-6 and TRBJ2-7; 9 bases map to TRBD1. Trimming removed 4 bases from V and 9 bases from J; junction bases left unmatched: 11. The CDR3 loop spans 14 amino acids. Germline CDR1 and CDR2: SGHDT and YYEEEE.

The gene calls are TRBV9 and TRBJ2-5; D is perhaps TRBD2 (5 bases). Germline CDR1 and CDR2: SGDLS and YYNGEE. This CDR3 has 14 amino acids. The V end lost 3 bases, the J end lost 2 bases, and 11 bases lay between the germline ends. CDR3 coding DNA: TGTGCCAGCAGCGCCAGCGGATTTCAAGAGACCCAGTACTTC. Protein sequence: CASSASGFQETQYF.

In this sample, this clone turned up a few times. CDR3 loop: CASSFNLGPSEAFF. CDR3 DNA sequence: TGTGCCAGCAGCTTTAATCTTGGCCCTTCTGAAGCTTTCTTT. The V gene is TRBV13, the J gene TRBJ1-1; unclear D gene. Germline V gene sequence: CDR1 PRHDT, CDR2 FYEKMQ (reference sequence). The CDR3 runs to 14 residues. V dropped 3 bases and J dropped 6 bases, with 14 bases sitting between them.

This chain joins TRBV6-1 and TRBJ1-1; D is undetermined. The CDR3 has 14 residues. Trimming removed 10 bases from V and 3 bases from J, with 18 bases in between. The V gene's germline CDR1 is MNHNS and CDR2 SASEGT. The CDR3 DNA follows: TGTGCCACTCAGAGGGCTATCACCGACACTGAAGCTTTCTTT. Encoded protein: CATQRAITDTEAFF.

The sample holds one count of this clone. CDR3 loop: CASSQGTANEQFF. For the CDR3, the DNA is TGTGCCAGCAGCCAGGGGACAGCTAATGAGCAGTTCTTC. The V gene is TRBV7-9, the J gene TRBJ2-1, with TRBD1 identical over 7 bases. The V and J ends lost 5 bases and 7 bases, in that order; junction bases with no gene match: 5. This CDR3 has 13 amino acids. Looked up from germline, CDR1 is SEHNR and CDR2 is FQNEAQ (reference sequence).

This CDR3 reads CASSLGQGFDEQYF. The CDR3 nucleotides are TGTGCCAGCAGCTTAGGACAGGGGTTCGACGAGCAGTACTTC. The chain has TRBV7-2 and TRBJ2-7; 8 bases match TRBD1. CDR1 and CDR2 (germline): SGHTA, FQGNSA. The CDR3 runs to 14 residues. V was clipped by 1 base and J by 5 bases; unmatched bases: 4.

This clone was seen only a few times. CDR3: CASSMASNYEQYF. DNA of the CDR3: TGTGCCAGTAGTATGGCTAGCAACTACGAGCAGTACTTC. V gene TRBV19 combines with J gene TRBJ2-7; the D gene is possibly TRBD2 (5 bases). The CDR3 runs to 13 residues. Germline V gives CDR1 LNHDA, CDR2 SQIVND (reference sequence). V lost 3 bases and J lost 3, with 9 bases in between. The full variable domain, completed using reference TRBV19 and TRBJ2-7, is DGGITQSPKYLFRKEGQNVTLSCEQNLNHDAMYWYRQDPGQGLRLIYYSQIVNDFQKGDIAEGYSVSREKKESFPLTVTSAQKNPTAFYLCASSMASNYEQYFGPGTRLTVT.

The chain links TRBV18 to TRBJ2-7; TRBD2 matches 14 bases. Germline V gene lookup returns CDR1 KGHSH and CDR2 LQKENI. The CDR3 contains 16 residues. The V gene end was trimmed by 4 bases and the J gene end by 5 bases; junction bases not matched to a gene: 7. CDR3 sequence: CASSLRLAGGPDEQYF. In DNA, the CDR3 is TGTGCCAGCTCACTCCGACTAGCGGGAGGGCCCGACGAGCAGTACTTC.